A selection of T cell receptor beta chains follows, all from one sample in a study of shared clonotypes between healthy human individuals. Libraries were prepared by immunoSEQ multiplex PCR; TCRdb keeps only in-frame clonotypes and omits some of them. Here the sample spans nearly 2 million clones, about 95% being singletons. Input material: naive CD8+ T cells sorted from blood. The receptors derive from a man younger than 35 in good health. Each CDR3 is given with its conserved first and last residue. The order of the fields is V gene, clone size, D gene, J gene, CDR3 protein, CDR3 DNA. A D gene is named only where the DNA matches it firmly. Clone size is not always given. Where it is, it says once, few, many or a class for expanded clones.

TRBV6-5	NA	TRBD1	TRBJ1-1	CASTYRGLNTEAFF	TGTGCCAGCACCTACAGGGGCTTGAACACTGAAGCTTTCTTT
TRBV6-1	NA	NA	TRBJ2-7	CASSDGGTLSYEQYF	TGTGCCAGCAGTGACGGGGGGACACTCTCCTACGAGCAGTACTTC
TRBV6-1	NA	TRBD2	TRBJ2-1	CAGRAGFYNEQFF	TGTGCCGGCCGAGCGGGGTTTTACAATGAGCAGTTCTTC
TRBV25-1	once	NA	TRBJ2-5	CASSETGIQETQYF	TGTGCCAGCAGTGAGACGGGGATCCAAGAGACCCAGTACTTC
TRBV27	NA	TRBD2	TRBJ2-5	CASSLLGTSGQETQYF	TGTGCCAGCAGTTTATTGGGGACTAGCGGACAAGAGACCCAGTACTTC
TRBV10-2	NA	TRBD2	TRBJ2-7	CASSPRAGGSYEQYF	TGCGCCAGCAGTCCTAGAGCGGGAGGTTCCTACGAGCAGTACTTC
TRBV27	NA	TRBD2	TRBJ2-7	CASRPLAGDYEQYF	TGTGCCAGCCGCCCCCTAGCGGGAGACTACGAGCAGTACTTC
TRBV6-5	NA	NA	TRBJ1-4	CASRTLPGPNEKLFF	TGTGCCAGCAGAACACTCCCGGGACCTAATGAAAAACTGTTTTTT
TRBV7-6	NA	TRBD2	TRBJ2-3	CASSLVGLAGLTDTQYF	TGTGCCAGCAGCTTAGTAGGGCTAGCGGGACTCACAGATACGCAGTATTTT
TRBV7-9	NA	NA	TRBJ2-5	CASSLGAGLSVETQYF	TGTGCCAGCAGCTTAGGCGCAGGGTTGTCGGTGGAGACCCAGTACTTC
TRBV6-6	NA	NA	TRBJ1-1	CASSYSTEAFF	TGTGCCAGCAGTTACTCCACTGAAGCTTTCTTT
TRBV27	NA	NA	TRBJ2-7	CASSPCKGSCEQYF	TGTGCCAGCAGCCCCTGCAAGGGGAGCTGCGAGCAGTACTTC
TRBV5-1	NA	TRBD1	TRBJ1-2	CASSPGQGNYGYTF	TGCGCCAGCAGCCCCGGACAGGGTAATTATGGCTACACCTTC
TRBV11-2	NA	TRBD1	TRBJ2-3	CASSSRDRVSSTDTQYF	TGTGCCAGCAGCTCCCGGGACAGGGTTTCTAGCACAGATACGCAGTATTTT
TRBV7-9	NA	NA	TRBJ2-2	CASTRPETNTGELFF	TGTGCCAGCACCCGACCCGAAACGAACACCGGGGAGCTGTTTTTT
TRBV7-8	NA	NA	TRBJ2-1	CASSRTEGPDNEQFF	TGTGCCAGCTCACGCACCGAAGGGCCAGACAATGAGCAGTTCTTC
TRBV9	once	TRBD2	TRBJ2-3	CASSPNPSGLSTDTQYF	TGTGCCAGCAGCCCAAACCCTAGCGGCCTTAGCACAGATACGCAGTATTTT
TRBV25-1	NA	NA	TRBJ2-2	CASSPGGGELFF	TGTGCCAGCAGTCCTGGAGGCGGGGAGCTGTTTTTT
TRBV28	NA	NA	TRBJ2-1	CASSSHNWTQGHEQFF	TGTGCCAGCAGTTCTCACAACTGGACCCAGGGCCATGAGCAGTTCTTC
TRBV4-1	NA	NA	TRBJ2-7	CASSQYVGSNEQYF	TGCGCCAGCAGCCAATATGTGGGTTCCAACGAGCAGTACTTC